Shown below are 17 T cell receptor beta chains from a single sample sequenced in a study of low-dose radiotherapy and immunotherapy resistance in tumors. As to time point: after trial treatment. Treatment described: LDRT plus nivolumab, ipilimumab, low-dose cyclophosphamide and aspirin (RACIN trial). TRAV- and TRBV-specific primers primed first-strand cDNA, covering alpha and beta chains. TCR amplification used 20 to 25 PCR cycles, a constant-region primer and a V-primer adapter. Via MiXCR, TCRdb re-called the reads, giving one row per CDR3 protein. Here the sample spans 95,000 to 100,000 distinct CDR3 sequences, about a fifth being singletons. The starting material was PBMCs, obtained after low-dose radiotherapy plus immunotherapy. Source of these receptors: a male donor with prostate cancer.

This clonotype appeared many times. This chain connects TRBV7-6 to TRBJ2-2; tentatively, D is TRBD2 (6 bases). The CDR3 consists of 13 residues. V was pared by 3 bases and J by 6 bases, with 8 bases between. Germline V gene data show CDR1 as SGHVS and CDR2 as FNYEAQ. CDR3 sequence: CASSFGGPGELFF. The CDR3 DNA is TGTGCCAGCAGCTTCGGGGGACCCGGGGAGCTGTTTTTT.

This clonotype has at least ten counts. The rearrangement uses TRBV19 and TRBJ2-2; TRBD2 aligns across 8 bases. This CDR3 has 15 residues. Germline V gene data show CDR1 as LNHDA and CDR2 as SQIVND (reference sequence). V gave up 6 bases and J gave up 1 base; unmatched junction bases: 4. The CDR3 DNA follows: TGTGCCAGTAGCCAAGCGGGGGAGAACACCGGGGAGCTGTTTTTT. Its protein is CASSQAGENTGELFF.

This clonotype has at least ten counts. The chain couples TRBV5-4 to TRBJ2-2; D is unclear. Trimming left V 4 bases short and J 13 bases short, with 11 bases between. CDR3 length: 11 amino acids. From germline, CDR1 is SGHNT and CDR2 YYREEE (reference sequence). CDR3: CASSSPSGLFF. The CDR3 DNA sequence: TGTGCCAGCAGCAGCCCCTCGGGGCTGTTTTTT.

This clonotype was seen repeatedly, ten times or more. The chain uses TRBV30 and TRBJ1-1; D is possibly TRBD1 (6 bases). Germline V gene lookup returns CDR1 GTSNPN and CDR2 SVGIG (reference sequence). This CDR3 is built from 15 residues. The V gene lost 4 bases and the J gene lost 5 bases, with 20 bases spanning the gap. This CDR3 is CAWIASGRQGTEAFF. CDR3 coding DNA: TGTGCCTGGATAGCTTCGGGGCGGCAGGGGACTGAAGCTTTCTTT.

In its sample, this clonotype was seen many times. The gene calls are TRBV29-1 and TRBJ2-3; 9 bases are shared with TRBD2. The CDR3 is 14 residues long. Germline V gene lookup returns CDR1 SQVTM and CDR2 ANQGSEA. V shed 4 bases and J 5 bases; nucleotides not matched to a gene: 7. This CDR3 is CSVGRGGAEDTQYF. CDR3 bases: TGCAGCGTTGGTCGCGGGGGGGCGGAAGATACGCAGTATTTT.

V is TRBV18 and J is TRBJ1-5, with 8 bases that match TRBD1. The CDR3 has 15 residues. Trimming removed 1 base from V and 4 bases from J; junction bases left unmatched: 3. Germline values: CDR1 KGHSH, CDR2 LQKENI. The CDR3 reads CASSPLQGGNQPQHF. The CDR3 bases are TGTGCCAGCTCACCACTACAGGGGGGGAATCAGCCCCAGCATTTT.

Note on this clonotype: A much larger clonotype is one base distant, so this may be a read error. The chain combines TRBV18 with TRBJ1-4; 7 nucleotides line up with TRBD1. CDR3 length equals 16 residues. Germline CDR1 KGHSH, CDR2 LQKENI. The CDR3 loop reads CASTPMGTESNEKLFF. The CDR3 DNA is TGTGCCAGCACACCGATGGGGACAGAGTCGAATGAAAAACTGTTTTTT.

This clonotype was seen many times. This rearrangement joins TRBV19 to TRBJ2-1, with D perhaps being TRBD1 or TRBD2 (5 bases each). With 7 bases removed from V and 7 bases from J, the gap between germline ends came to 17 bases. This CDR3 is built from 14 residues. Germline loops: CDR1 LNHDA, CDR2 SQIVND (reference sequence). CDR3 protein: CASNPGPAENEQFF. CDR3 nucleotides: TGTGCCAGTAATCCGGGGCCCGCGGAGAATGAGCAGTTCTTC.

This clonotype was counted ten times or more. The chain joins TRBV7-6 to TRBJ1-5; the D gene is possibly TRBD1 (6 bases). From germline, CDR1 is SGHVS and CDR2 FNYEAQ. Trimming stripped 3 bases from V and 7 bases from J, with 16 bases between. This CDR3 has 15 amino acids. Here the CDR3 DNA reads TGTGCCAGCAGCTTGGCACAGGGTCTGGGCCAGCCCCAGCATTTT. Translated: CASSLAQGLGQPQHF. Looking up the rest from reference TRBV7-6 and TRBJ1-5 gives the full variable domain: GAGVSQSPRYKVTKRGQDVALRCDPISGHVSLYWYRQALGQGPEFLTYFNYEAQQDKSGLPNDRFSAERPEGSISTLTIQRTEQRDSAMYRCASSLAQGLGQPQHFGDGTRLSIL.

This clonotype was found many times. This sequence joins TRBV5-1 and TRBJ2-5; 8 bases are shared with TRBD1. CDR3 length: 13 residues. CDR1 SGHRS and CDR2 YFSETQ come from the germline V gene. V was pared by 5 bases and J by 4 bases, with 4 bases of the junction left unmatched. The CDR3 spells CASRYDRGETQYF. CDR3 DNA: TGCGCCAGCAGATACGACAGGGGAGAGACCCAGTACTTC.

This clonotype is medium-sized in the sample. V gene TRBV6-1 combines with J gene TRBJ1-1, with D unresolved. CDR1 and CDR2 (germline): MNHNS, SASEGT. The CDR3 runs 13 residues. The V end lost 2 bases, the J end lost 1 base, and 5 bases lay between the germline ends. The CDR3 is CASSERENTEAFF. The CDR3 DNA sequence: TGTGCCAGCAGTGAAAGGGAGAACACTGAAGCTTTCTTT.

This clonotype has a single count. This sequence is one base from a far larger clone and is likely a read error. The chain recombines TRBV6-4 with TRBJ2-7, with 8 nucleotides matching TRBD2. Losses at the gene ends were 0 bases for V and 7 bases for J; bases not matched to a gene: 8. The CDR3 is 15 residues long. Germline-derived CDR1 and CDR2 are MRHNA and SNTAGT. The CDR3 is CASSDSAGGHNEQYF. CDR3 DNA: TGTGCCAGCAGTGACTCGGCGGGGGGCCACAATGAGCAGTACTTC.

Details on this clonotype: Since a far larger clone is one base different, this is likely a read error. The chain has TRBV13 and TRBJ2-1, with 9 bases fitting TRBD2. The CDR3 has 13 amino acids. Germline trimming cut 5 bases from V and 8 bases from J; bases unmatched to any gene: 4. Germline loops: CDR1 PRHDT, CDR2 FYEKMQ (reference sequence). CDR3 DNA sequence: TGTGCCAGCAGCAGTAGCGGGGGCGATGAGCAGTTCTTC. As protein: CASSSSGGDEQFF.

This clonotype came up a few times. The chain joins TRBV4-1 to TRBJ2-7; 7 bases agree with TRBD1. The CDR3 totals 18 residues. Germline trimming cut 2 bases from V and 3 bases from J; bases unmatched to any gene: 16. Per the germline V gene, CDR1 is MGHRA and CDR2 is YSYEKL. The CDR3 is CASSQIQARTGLNYEQYF. Here the CDR3 DNA reads TGCGCCAGCAGCCAAATCCAAGCGAGGACAGGCCTTAACTACGAGCAGTACTTC.

There are a few counts of this clonotype. V usage is TRBV20-1 and J usage is TRBJ2-1; 9 bases match TRBD2. The CDR3 extends over 14 amino acids. Germline V gene data show CDR1 as DFQATT and CDR2 as SNEGSKA (reference sequence). CDR3 sequence (DNA): TGCAGCCGTCGTGTAGCGGGGGAGCACAATGAGCAGTTCTTC. Its protein product is CSRRVAGEHNEQFF.

This clonotype has more than one count but fewer than ten. The genes are TRBV27 and TRBJ2-2; TRBD2 aligns across 12 bases. The junction had 6 bases not matched to a gene; V was cut back by 7 bases and J by 6 bases. The CDR3 is made up of 15 amino acids. Germline CDR1 reads MNHEY; CDR2 reads SMNVEV (reference sequence). The CDR3, as DNA: TGTGCCAGCACTACCAGACTAGCGGGGGCCGGGGAGCTGTTTTTT. It specifies CASTTRLAGAGELFF.

This clonotype came up many times. The genes are TRBV5-1 and TRBJ2-7, with unresolved D. The CDR3 consists of 14 residues. Germline V gene lookup returns CDR1 SGHRS and CDR2 YFSETQ. Trimming removed 0 bases at V and 3 bases at J, with 10 bases between. The CDR3 DNA follows: TGCGCCAGCAGCTTGGATATAACGTTCTACGAGCAGTACTTC. This codes for CASSLDITFYEQYF.